This passage covers 21 T cell receptor beta chains from one sample sequenced in a study of cytomegalovirus exposure and HLA in healthy donors. PCR used 60 Vbeta primers and 13 Jbeta primers. This table comes from immunoSEQ multiplex PCR, and its TCRdb copy is limited to in-frame clones, with some not included. Of more than 110,000 clones in the sample, about 80% are singletons; the top ten hold around 4.3%. The sample comprised PBMCs. Receptor source: a man aged 35 to 55 in good health and CMV-seropositive.

V gene TRBV5-1 combines with J gene TRBJ1-1; TRBD1 might be the D (5 bases). The CDR3 runs to 14 residues. Trimming cost V 4 bases and J 1 base, with 11 bases left between them. From germline, CDR1 is SGHRS and CDR2 YFSETQ. The CDR3 loop is CASSLGLENTEAFF. CDR3 nucleotide sequence: TGCGCCAGCAGCCTGGGACTCGAGAACACTGAAGCTTTCTTT.

This rearrangement joins TRBV9 to TRBJ2-3, with D possibly being TRBD1 (5 bases). Per the germline V gene, CDR1 is SGDLS and CDR2 is YYNGEE. Trimming pared 5 bases from V and 1 base from J, leaving 14 bases between. The length of the CDR3 is 15 residues. The CDR3 nucleotides are TGTGCCAGCAGTGAGCCACAGGCCCGCACAGATACGCAGTATTTT. Amino acid sequence: CASSEPQARTDTQYF.

This sequence joins TRBV6-6 and TRBJ2-7; TRBD1 agrees at 7 bases. The V gene end was trimmed by 0 bases and the J gene end by 6 bases; junction bases not matched to a gene: 5. The CDR3 totals 14 residues. Looked up from germline, CDR1 is MNHNY and CDR2 is SVGAGI (reference sequence). The CDR3 reads CASSYSRGQGEQYF. The CDR3 DNA reads TGTGCCAGCAGTTACTCGAGGGGGCAAGGCGAGCAGTACTTC.

The V gene is TRBV25-1, the J gene TRBJ2-7, with 8 positions matching TRBD1. The germline gives CDR1 MGHDK, CDR2 SYGVNS. Unmatched junction bases numbered 4, after V lost 7 bases and J lost 2 bases. The CDR3 spans 13 residues. Written as DNA, the CDR3 is TGTGCCAGCATGGACAGGGTCACCTACGAGCAGTACTTC. It specifies CASMDRVTYEQYF.

The chain couples TRBV9 to TRBJ1-4; 8 nucleotides line up with TRBD1. CDR1 and CDR2 (germline): SGDLS, YYNGEE. The CDR3 extends over 15 amino acids. With V trimmed by 0 bases and J by 8 bases, 6 bases remained unmatched. The CDR3: CASSVAAGGQEKLFF. The CDR3 DNA reads as TGTGCCAGCAGCGTAGCGGCAGGGGGCCAGGAAAAACTGTTTTTT.

The chain carries TRBV10-3 and TRBJ2-7, with 9 bases matching TRBD2. The germline V gene encodes CDR1 ENHRY and CDR2 SYGVKD. V gave up 6 bases and J gave up 5 bases; unmatched junction bases: 14. The CDR3 loop spans 16 amino acids. CDR3 protein: CAIRQTSGGRPDEQYF. The CDR3 region has the DNA TGTGCCATCAGGCAGACTAGCGGTGGGAGGCCGGACGAGCAGTACTTC.

The V call is TRBV2, the J call TRBJ1-6; 10 positions agree with TRBD1. V was clipped by 6 bases and J by 8 bases; unmatched bases: 4. In germline, CDR1 is SNHLY, CDR2 FYNNEI. CDR3 length: 14 amino acids. This CDR3 is CASRTGTGDSPLHF. CDR3 DNA: TGTGCCAGCAGAACCGGGACAGGGGATTCACCCCTCCACTTT. Filled out from reference TRBV2 and TRBJ1-6, the complete variable domain reads EPEVTQTPSHQVTQMGQEVILRCVPISNHLYFYWYRQILGQKVEFLVSFYNNEISEKSEIFDDQFSVERPDGSNFTLKIRSTKLEDSAMYFCASRTGTGDSPLHFGNGTRLTVT.

The rearrangement uses TRBV7-2 and TRBJ1-5; tentatively, D is TRBD1 (6 bases). This CDR3 contains 14 residues. Trimming took off 2 bases at V and 4 bases at J, with 9 bases between the two ends. Germline assignment: CDR1 SGHTA and CDR2 FQGNSA. The CDR3 sequence: CASSLSGANQPQHF. As DNA, the CDR3 is TGTGCCAGCAGCTTATCAGGGGCTAATCAGCCCCAGCATTTT.

The chain carries TRBV4-3 and TRBJ2-7; D is ambiguous. The germline CDR1 and CDR2 sequences are LGHNA and YSLEER. V was shortened by 0 bases and J by 4 bases, with 7 bases between the two germline ends. The CDR3 has 13 amino acids. The CDR3 here is CASSQDPVYEQYF. In DNA, the CDR3 is TGCGCCAGCAGCCAAGATCCAGTTTACGAGCAGTACTTC.

The chain recombines TRBV7-6 with TRBJ2-5; 12 bases match TRBD1. This CDR3 spans 15 amino acids. J was trimmed by 7 bases and V by 5 bases; bases with no gene match: 8. Looked up from germline, CDR1 is SGHVS and CDR2 is FNYEAQ. CDR3: CASSPGTGGVGTQYF. The CDR3 DNA reads as TGTGCCAGCAGCCCGGGGACAGGGGGCGTTGGGACCCAGTACTTC.

The chain employs TRBV7-3 and TRBJ2-3; 9 bases are shared with TRBD1. The CDR3 has 15 amino acids. CDR1 and CDR2 (germline): SGHTA, FQGTGA. Trimming at V came to 0 bases and at J to 6 bases, leaving 4 bases not matched to a gene. Here the CDR3 DNA reads TGTGCCAGCAGCTTAACCGGGACAGGGCTGGATACGCAGTATTTT. Translated, it gives CASSLTGTGLDTQYF.

The chain has TRBV6-1 and TRBJ1-4, with unresolved D. The CDR3 spans 14 residues. V lost 6 bases, J lost 7 bases, and 15 bases lay in between. The germline V gene has CDR1 MNHNS and CDR2 SASEGT. For the CDR3, the DNA is TGTGCCAGCAGCCCCGCAAACTCGGGTGAAAAACTGTTTTTT. It codes for CASSPANSGEKLFF.

The chain links TRBV30 to TRBJ1-4; possible D gene TRBD1, 5 bases. This CDR3 contains 17 residues. Germline CDR1 is GTSNPN and CDR2 is SVGIG (reference sequence). The V gene lost 0 bases and the J gene lost 5 bases, with 19 bases spanning the gap. The CDR3 sequence: CAWSVPQPTAINEKLFF. The CDR3 nucleotides read TGTGCCTGGAGTGTACCCCAGCCGACAGCTATAAATGAAAAACTGTTTTTT.

This sequence joins TRBV7-2 and TRBJ2-3, with 11 bases lining up with TRBD2. The V segment lost 1 base and the J segment 5 bases; nucleotides outside the gene matches: 2. CDR3 length: 15 residues. Germline loops: CDR1 SGHTA, CDR2 FQGNSA. The CDR3 region has the DNA TGTGCCAGCAGCTTAGAACTAGCGGGAGAAGATACGCAGTATTTT. Translating it yields CASSLELAGEDTQYF. Full variable domain (outside the CDR3, taken from reference TRBV7-2 and TRBJ2-3): GAGVSQSPSNKVTEKGKDVELRCDPISGHTALYWYRQSLGQGLEFLIYFQGNSAPDKSGLPSDRFSAERTGGSVSTLTIQRTQQEDSAVYLCASSLELAGEDTQYFGPGTRLTVL.

The sample holds a few counts of this clone. The chain uses TRBV7-6 and TRBJ2-7, with 9 bases matching TRBD2. The CDR3 consists of 16 residues. Germline CDR1 and CDR2: SGHVS and FNYEAQ. Trimming cost V 1 base and J 5 bases; bases outside gene matches: 9. CDR3 DNA sequence: TGTGCCAGCAGCTTAGGGGGCGGGAGGGCCCTCGACGAGCAGTACTTC. Translation gives CASSLGGGRALDEQYF.

This chain links TRBV21-1 with TRBJ1-1; the D call TRBD1 from the table was never checked on the DNA. TRBV21-1 is classified as a pseudogene. This CDR3 has 16 residues. The chain's CDR3 is CASSTRTGGSNTEAFF. CDR3 nucleotides: TGTGCCAGCAGCACCCGGACAGGGGGCTCGAACACTGAAGCTTTCTTT.

V and J are TRBV19 and TRBJ2-7, with 7 bases fitting TRBD1. The CDR3 length is 15 residues. Germline lookup yields CDR1 LNHDA and CDR2 SQIVND (reference sequence). V trimming: 6 bases; J trimming: 0 bases; junction bases outside the gene matches: 8. CDR3 residues: CASRDPGQSSYEQYF. In DNA form, the CDR3 reads TGTGCCAGTAGGGATCCGGGACAGAGCTCCTACGAGCAGTACTTC.

This rearrangement joins TRBV6-1 to TRBJ2-7, with D perhaps matching TRBD2 (7 bases). There are 12 residues in the CDR3. Germline loops: CDR1 MNHNS, CDR2 SASEGT. V was cut by 3 bases and J by 6 bases, with 9 bases left in between. This CDR3 reads CASSEGGGEQYF. The DNA of the CDR3 is TGTGCCAGCAGTGAGGGAGGGGGCGAGCAGTACTTC.

A few counts support this clone. In the same sample, other DNA sequences code for this CDR3. The V and J genes are TRBV5-1 and TRBJ2-7; 9 bases fit TRBD1. This CDR3 has 14 residues. Trimming at V came to 2 bases and at J to 1 base, leaving 1 base not matched to a gene. Germline V gives CDR1 SGHRS, CDR2 YFSETQ. Written as DNA, the CDR3 is TGCGCCAGCAGCTTAGGACAGGGGTCCTACGAGCAGTACTTC. Translating it yields CASSLGQGSYEQYF.

The chain recombines TRBV4-1 with TRBJ2-3, with TRBD2 matching 7 bases. Trimming at V came to 4 bases and at J to 4 bases, leaving 11 bases not matched to a gene. The V gene's germline CDR1 is MGHRA and CDR2 YSYEKL. The CDR3 has 16 amino acids. The CDR3 sequence: CASSPVSGRVPDTQYF. The CDR3 nucleotides are TGCGCCAGCAGCCCCGTCTCAGGGAGGGTCCCAGATACGCAGTATTTT.

This clone was detected only once. The genes are TRBV14 and TRBJ1-2, with D tentatively TRBD1 (5 bases). The V end was cut by 1 base, the J end by 4 bases, with 13 bases between. CDR3 size: 15 residues. CDR1 SGHDN and CDR2 FVKESK come from the germline V gene. Here the CDR3 reads CASSQVRGLSYGYTF. DNA for the CDR3: TGTGCCAGCAGCCAAGTTCGGGGGTTGAGCTATGGCTACACCTTC.